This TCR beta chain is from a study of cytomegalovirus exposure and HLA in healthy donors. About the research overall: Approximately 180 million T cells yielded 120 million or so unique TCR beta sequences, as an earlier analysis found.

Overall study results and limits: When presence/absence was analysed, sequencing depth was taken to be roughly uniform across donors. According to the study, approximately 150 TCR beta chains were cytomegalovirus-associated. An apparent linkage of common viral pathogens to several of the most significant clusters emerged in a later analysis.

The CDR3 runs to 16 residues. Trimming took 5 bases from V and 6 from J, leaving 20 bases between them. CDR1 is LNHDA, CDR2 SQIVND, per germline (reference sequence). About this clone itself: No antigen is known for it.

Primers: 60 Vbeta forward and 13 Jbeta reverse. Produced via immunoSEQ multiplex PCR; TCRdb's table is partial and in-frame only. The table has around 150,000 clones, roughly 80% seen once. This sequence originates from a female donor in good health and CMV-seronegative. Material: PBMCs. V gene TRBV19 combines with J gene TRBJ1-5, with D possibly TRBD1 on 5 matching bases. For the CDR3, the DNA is TGTGCCAGTAGTGTTCCAGGGATTATAGGTAGTCAGCCCCAGCATTTT. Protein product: CASSVPGIIGSQPQHF.